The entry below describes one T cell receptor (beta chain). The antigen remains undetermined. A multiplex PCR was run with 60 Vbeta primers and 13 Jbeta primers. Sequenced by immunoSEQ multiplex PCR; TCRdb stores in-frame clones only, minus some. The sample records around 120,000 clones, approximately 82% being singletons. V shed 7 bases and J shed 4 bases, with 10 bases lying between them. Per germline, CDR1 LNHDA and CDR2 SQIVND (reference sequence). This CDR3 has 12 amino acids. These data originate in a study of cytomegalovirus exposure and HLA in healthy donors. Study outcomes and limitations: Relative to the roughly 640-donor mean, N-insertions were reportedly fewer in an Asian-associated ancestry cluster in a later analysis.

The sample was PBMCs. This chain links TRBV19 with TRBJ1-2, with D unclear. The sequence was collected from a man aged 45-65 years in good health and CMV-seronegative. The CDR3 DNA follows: TGTGCCAGTACCCATCGGGGCTATGGCTACACCTTC. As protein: CASTHRGYGYTF.